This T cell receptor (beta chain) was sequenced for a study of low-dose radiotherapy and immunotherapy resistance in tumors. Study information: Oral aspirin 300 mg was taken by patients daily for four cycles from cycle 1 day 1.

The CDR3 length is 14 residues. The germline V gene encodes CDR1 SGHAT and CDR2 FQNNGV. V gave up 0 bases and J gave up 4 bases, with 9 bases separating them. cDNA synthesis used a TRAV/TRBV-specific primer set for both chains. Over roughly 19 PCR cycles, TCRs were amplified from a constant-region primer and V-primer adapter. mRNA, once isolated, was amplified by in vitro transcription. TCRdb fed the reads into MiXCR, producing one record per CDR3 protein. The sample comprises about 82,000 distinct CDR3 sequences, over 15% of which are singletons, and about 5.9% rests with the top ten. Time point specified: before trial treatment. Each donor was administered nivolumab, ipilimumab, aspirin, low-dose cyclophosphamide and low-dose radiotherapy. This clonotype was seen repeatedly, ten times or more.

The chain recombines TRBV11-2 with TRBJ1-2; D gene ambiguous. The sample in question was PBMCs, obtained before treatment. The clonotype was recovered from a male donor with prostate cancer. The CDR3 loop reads CASSLEASAYGYTF. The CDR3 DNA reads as TGTGCCAGCAGCTTAGAAGCTTCCGCCTATGGCTACACCTTC. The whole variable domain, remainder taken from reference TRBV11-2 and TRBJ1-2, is EAGVAQSPRYKIIEKRQSVAFWCNPISGHATLYWYQQILGQGPKLLIQFQNNGVVDDSQLPKDRFSAERLKGVDSTLKIQPAKLEDSAVYLCASSLEASAYGYTFGSGTRLTVV.